This TCR beta chain was observed in a study of CD8 T cells in ankylosing spondylitis. Study-wide results and limits: The disease-linked clones had a CD8+ phenotype and low blood frequencies. Researchers reportedly found disease-linked clones significantly enriched in matched ankylosing spondylitis synovial fluid. Typical of ankylosing spondylitis blood, it appeared, was a TCR beta motif of under 10 highly homologous variants.

Concerning this clonotype: Its specificity is unknown.

By quantitative 5'-RACE with molecular barcodes, the TCR beta libraries were made. Each CDR3 protein gets one entry after TCRdb re-called the 5' RACE reads with MiXCR. Of about 390,000 distinct CDR3 sequences in the sample, around 22% were seen once. This TCR derives from a male donor with ankylosing spondylitis. The sequencing input was blood, either unsorted or a sorted T cell fraction (not recorded which).

The CDR3 is CASSLSTGGKPQHF. For the CDR3, the DNA is TGTGCCAGCAGTTTATCGACAGGGGGCAAGCCCCAGCATTTT. The J gene is TRBJ1-5, the V gene TRBV6-5; TRBD1 agrees at 10 bases. The CDR3 extends over 14 amino acids. CDR1 and CDR2 from the germline V gene are MNHEY and SVGAGI. Germline trimming cut 4 bases from V and 8 bases from J; bases unmatched to any gene: 5.